These 5 T cell receptor beta chains share one sample of origin, sequenced in a study of T cells in Graves' hyperthyroidism and ophthalmopathy. Amplification of TCR beta CDR3 regions used RNA as the template. The HTBI set primed first-round TCR CDR3 RT-PCR. TCRdb reanalysed the multiplex PCR reads using MiXCR and keeps one entry per CDR3 protein. The profile shows 270,000 or so distinct CDR3 sequences, around 15% of them singletons. Material: blood. The receptors come from a woman between 45 and 65 years old with Graves' hyperthyroidism that later progressed to Graves' ophthalmopathy.

This clonotype was seen more than once but under ten times. A read error may produce the germline difference seen at one junction end. This chain uses TRBV6-2 or TRBV6-3 with TRBJ2-7, with TRBD1 matching 9 bases. The CDR3 has 17 residues. The germline V gene has CDR1 MNHEY and CDR2 SVGEGT. The CDR3: CAGSYSAGQGYKDEQYF. In nucleotides, the CDR3 is TGTGCCGGCAGTTACTCGGCGGGACAGGGTTACAAAGACGAGCAGTACTTC.

At least ten counts were recorded for this clonotype. The V call is TRBV29-1, the J call TRBJ1-1; D might be TRBD1 (6 bases). Germline assignment: CDR1 SQVTM and CDR2 ANQGSEA. The CDR3 is made up of 13 amino acids. Trimming left V 4 bases short and J 1 base short, with 10 bases between. CDR3: CSVGGQENTEAFF. In nucleotides, the CDR3 is TGCAGCGTTGGGGGGCAGGAGAACACTGAAGCTTTCTTT.

The V and J genes are TRBV5-1 and TRBJ2-5; D gene ambiguous. CDR1 SGHRS and CDR2 YFSETQ come from the germline V gene. This CDR3 has 13 residues. V lost 2 bases, J lost 4 bases, and 9 bases lay in between. The CDR3 nucleotides read TGCGCCAGCAGCTTAAGGTCGGGAGAGACCCAGTACTTC. It codes for CASSLRSGETQYF.

This clonotype was counted only a few times. The rearrangement links TRBV20-1 to TRBJ1-1; tentatively, D is TRBD1 (5 bases). V lost 8 bases to trimming and J lost 10 bases, with 17 bases between them. Germline CDR1 reads DFQATT; CDR2 reads SNEGSKA (reference sequence). The CDR3 has 11 amino acids. The CDR3: CSTQGGLGAFF. Here the CDR3 DNA reads TGCAGTACCCAGGGAGGCCTGGGAGCTTTCTTT.

The J gene is TRBJ1-2, the V gene TRBV4-2; 9 nucleotides align to TRBD1. Trimming at V came to 3 bases and at J to 6 bases, leaving 5 bases not matched to a gene. The CDR3 runs to 14 residues. CDR1 and CDR2 from the germline V gene are LGHNA and YNFKEQ. CDR3: CASSHLQGADGYTF. CDR3 nucleotide sequence: TGTGCCAGCAGCCACTTACAGGGGGCGGATGGCTACACCTTC.